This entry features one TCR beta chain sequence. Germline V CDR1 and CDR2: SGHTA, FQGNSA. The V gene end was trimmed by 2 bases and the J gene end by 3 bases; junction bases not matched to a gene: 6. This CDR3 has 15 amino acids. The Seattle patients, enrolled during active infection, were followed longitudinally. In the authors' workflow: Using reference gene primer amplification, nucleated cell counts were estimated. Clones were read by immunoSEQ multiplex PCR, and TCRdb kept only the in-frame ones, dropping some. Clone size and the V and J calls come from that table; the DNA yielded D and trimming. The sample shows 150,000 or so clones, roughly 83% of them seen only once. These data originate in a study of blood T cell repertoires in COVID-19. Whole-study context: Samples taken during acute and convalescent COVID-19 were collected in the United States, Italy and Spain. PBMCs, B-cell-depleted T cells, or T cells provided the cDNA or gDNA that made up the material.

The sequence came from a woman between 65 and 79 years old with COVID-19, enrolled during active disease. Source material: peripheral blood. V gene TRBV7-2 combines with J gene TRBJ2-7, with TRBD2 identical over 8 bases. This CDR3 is CASSLRAGGNYEQYF. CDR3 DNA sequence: TGTGCCAGCAGCTTACGGGCGGGGGGAAACTACGAGCAGTACTTC.